This TCR beta chain was recorded in a study of low-dose radiotherapy and immunotherapy resistance in tumors. Study context: Each patient was administered nivolumab intravenously at 240 mg, which was a flat dose, every two weeks, along with intravenous ipilimumab at 1 mg/kg every six weeks.

Trimming removed 3 bases from V and 7 bases from J, with 19 bases in between. The CDR3 covers 14 residues. Germline V gene lookup returns CDR1 DFQATT and CDR2 SNEGSKA (reference sequence). Stated time point: before trial treatment. TRAV and TRBV primers primed cDNA for both TCRalpha and TCRbeta. TCRs were amplified for roughly 22 PCR cycles with a constant-region primer and V-primer adapter. In vitro transcription served to amplify the mRNA that had been isolated. TCRdb re-derived calls from the reads in MiXCR, one entry per CDR3 protein. The sample yields tens of thousands of distinct CDR3 sequences, around 30% seen once.

This clonotype originated in a female donor with ovarian cancer. The chain carries TRBV20-1 and TRBJ2-7, with D perhaps matching TRBD2 (6 bases). Sequenced here: PBMCs, sampled before treatment. CDR3 sequence (DNA): TGCAGTGCTAGGCCCAGGGATTCCCGGGGGGAGCAGTACTTC. The encoded protein is CSARPRDSRGEQYF.